Below, 28 T cell receptor beta chains from the same sample are listed, as sequenced in a study of blood T cells in healthy people across ages (dated by TCRdb to the mid-2010s). The library was produced with 5' RACE. Reads for this sample came from an Illumina HiSeq 2500. A second 7 to 11 cycle PCR used a sample-barcoded 5' primer and a J-beta primer mix. Clones were called with MiXCR by TCRdb after fastp trimmed the public reads at Q25, and only in-frame beta chains were retained. Rows are combined by CDR3 protein, so each entry shows the most common genes and DNA. The table for this sample lists fewer than 2,000,000 distinct CDR3 sequences; roughly a third of them were counted only once. The top ten clones comprise around 11% of the sample. Material for sequencing was blood. These receptors were collected from a woman younger than 45 in good health.

The chain combines TRBV5-6 with TRBJ2-1; 10 nucleotides agree with TRBD2. V shed 3 bases, J shed 9 bases, and the junction held 9 bases outside the gene matches. CDR1 is SGHDT, CDR2 YYEEEE, per germline. This CDR3 has 15 residues. The CDR3 protein is CASSSQREGGTEQFF. The CDR3 nucleotides are TGTGCCAGCAGCTCCCAGCGGGAGGGGGGGACTGAGCAGTTCTTC.

This clonotype has more than one count but fewer than ten. The J gene is TRBJ1-5, the V gene TRBV29-1; D not certain. This CDR3 region has 13 residues. In germline, CDR1 is SQVTM, CDR2 ANQGSEA. Between the trimmed V and J ends, which lost 3 bases and 7 bases, there was a span of 13 bases. CDR3 sequence: CSVEVAVGQPQHF. Here the CDR3 DNA reads TGCAGCGTTGAGGTAGCGGTAGGGCAGCCCCAGCATTTT.

This chain joins TRBV20-1 and TRBJ1-6; D not resolved. Trimming took 1 base from V and 9 from J, leaving 19 bases between them. The CDR3 contains 16 residues. Germline values: CDR1 DFQATT, CDR2 SNEGSKA (reference sequence). This CDR3 reads CSARATSLTFGSPLHF. For the CDR3, the DNA is TGCAGTGCTAGAGCCACATCACTTACCTTTGGTTCACCCCTCCACTTT.

V usage is TRBV12-3 or TRBV12-4 and J usage is TRBJ1-5; perhaps TRBD1 as D (6 bases). Trimming removed 5 bases at V and 0 bases at J, with 17 bases between. The CDR3 contains 17 residues. The CDR3 protein is CASSHRTGMNSNQPQHF. The CDR3 coding sequence is TGTGCCAGCAGTCACCGTACAGGGATGAATAGCAATCAGCCCCAGCATTTT.

A few counts support this clonotype. The rearrangement joins TRBV3-1 to TRBJ2-1; perhaps TRBD2 as D (6 bases). V was trimmed by 5 bases and J by 4 bases, leaving 12 bases between them. The CDR3 contains 14 residues. Germline CDR1 reads LGHDT; CDR2 reads YNNKEL (reference sequence). The DNA for the CDR3 is TGTGCCAGCAGCTCGGGACTCTATTACAATGAGCAGTTCTTC. It yields the protein CASSSGLYYNEQFF.

This sequence joins TRBV20-1 and TRBJ2-7; a weak D match, TRBD1 (5 bases). Per the germline V gene, CDR1 is DFQATT and CDR2 is SNEGSKA (reference sequence). V dropped 3 bases and J dropped 9 bases, with 18 bases sitting between them. The CDR3 loop spans 13 amino acids. The CDR3 DNA follows: TGCAGTGCTAGGGATAGACAGAAGCTAAGGCAGTACTTC. Protein product: CSARDRQKLRQYF.

The chain links TRBV5-1 to TRBJ2-3; D is unresolved. Germline loops: CDR1 SGHRS, CDR2 YFSETQ. The CDR3 loop spans 16 amino acids. V lost 0 bases and J 0 bases, leaving 11 bases between the germline ends. Written as DNA, the CDR3 is TGCGCCAGCAGCTTGGGGCAGACCTCTAGCACAGATACGCAGTATTTT. As protein: CASSLGQTSSTDTQYF.

This clonotype was seen a handful of times. The V gene is TRBV4-1, the J gene TRBJ2-7, with 7 bases fitting TRBD2. The germline gives CDR1 MGHRA, CDR2 YSYEKL. Germline trimming cut 4 bases from V and 0 bases from J; bases unmatched to any gene: 9. This CDR3 region has 16 residues. CDR3 protein: CASSRAASGSSYEQYF. As DNA, the CDR3 is TGCGCCAGCAGCCGAGCTGCTAGCGGCAGCTCCTACGAGCAGTACTTC.

This clonotype was counted between two and nine times. The rearrangement joins TRBV29-1 to TRBJ2-1; D uncertain. Germline CDR1 is SQVTM and CDR2 is ANQGSEA. The V gene lost 3 bases and the J gene lost 7 bases, with 4 bases spanning the gap. The CDR3 runs to 10 residues. This CDR3 reads CSVDGNEQFF. DNA of the CDR3: TGCAGCGTTGACGGGAATGAGCAGTTCTTC.

This clonotype was observed a few times. The chain employs TRBV12-3 or TRBV12-4 and TRBJ1-2; TRBD1 matches at 10 bases. The ends lost 5 bases at V and 6 bases at J; junction bases unmatched: 9. This CDR3 spans 15 amino acids. The CDR3 DNA reads TGTGCCAGCAGTCACCGGGACAGGGGAAGTAATGGCTACACCTTC. As protein: CASSHRDRGSNGYTF.

This clonotype was counted only a few times. The rearrangement uses TRBV5-1 and TRBJ2-1; the D gene is possibly TRBD2 (5 bases). The CDR3 consists of 18 residues. CDR1 and CDR2 (germline): SGHRS, YFSETQ. Trimming took 4 bases from V and 0 from J, leaving 20 bases between them. This CDR3 is CASSPQNGLASSYNEQFF. Here the CDR3 DNA reads TGCGCCAGCAGCCCACAAAACGGACTGGCCAGCTCCTACAATGAGCAGTTCTTC.

V gene TRBV12-3 or TRBV12-4 combines with J gene TRBJ2-1; D perhaps matches TRBD2 (5 bases). The V end was cut by 5 bases, the J end by 9 bases, with 11 bases between. This CDR3 region has 12 residues. CDR3 nucleotides: TGTGCCAGCAGTAAACTAGAAGCTGAGCAGTTCTTC. This codes for CASSKLEAEQFF.

With regard to this clonotype: This CDR3 is missing its conserved last phenylalanine or tryptophan, likely due to a read error. The chain recombines TRBV4-1 with TRBJ1-1; perhaps TRBD1 as D (5 bases). Trimming left V 6 bases short and J 6 bases short, with 11 bases between. CDR3 size: 12 residues. Per germline, CDR1 MGHRA and CDR2 YSYEKL. As DNA, the CDR3 is TGCGCCAGCAGGCCGATGGGGGCTGAAGCTTTCTCT. Translated: CASRPMGAEAFS.

Turning to this clonotype: One end of the junction is discordant with germline, which a read error may explain. The V gene is TRBV7-3, the J gene TRBJ1-2, with a weak D call TRBD1 (5 bases). CDR3 size: 15 residues. The V gene's germline CDR1 is SGHTA and CDR2 FQGTGA. The CDR3 region is CASSVTPGPKYGYTF. As DNA, the CDR3 is TGTGCCAGCAGTGTCACGCCGGGACCTAAGTATGGCTACACCTTC. Supplemented by reference TRBV7-3 and TRBJ1-2, the full variable domain reads GAGVSQTPSNKVTEKGKYVELRCDPISGHTALYWYRQSLGQGPEFLIYFQGTGAADDSGLPNDRFFAVRPEGSVSTLKIQRTERGDSAVYLCASSVTPGPKYGYTFGSGTRLTVV.

This clonotype was seen only a few times. The rearrangement joins TRBV20-1 to TRBJ1-2, with 7 bases identical to TRBD1. The junction had 10 bases not matched to a gene; V was cut back by 1 base and J by 5 bases. This CDR3 is built from 15 residues. Germline assignment: CDR1 DFQATT and CDR2 SNEGSKA (reference sequence). This CDR3 reads CSARARQGRSYGYTF. Here the CDR3 DNA reads TGCAGTGCTAGAGCCCGACAGGGCCGTTCTTATGGCTACACCTTC.

This chain uses TRBV5-1 with TRBJ1-5; 12 bases agree with TRBD1. CDR3 length: 18 residues. After removal of 4 bases from V and 6 bases from J, the junction contained 14 bases not matched to a gene. CDR1 is SGHRS, CDR2 YFSETQ, per germline. CDR3 nucleotides: TGCGCCAGCAGCCCTGGGACAGGGGGCGCGAGATTGGCTCAGCCCCAGCATTTT. Amino acids: CASSPGTGGARLAQPQHF.

The table lists this clonotype with a few counts. Here the CDR3 reads CASSPQWGTSGRRVGEQYF. The DNA for the CDR3 is TGTGCCAGCAGCCCCCAATGGGGGACTAGCGGGAGAAGGGTCGGCGAGCAGTACTTC. This chain connects TRBV7-8 to TRBJ2-4, with 14 bases lining up with TRBD2. The J call may be mistaken, given a closer DNA end match to TRBJ2-7. Per the germline V gene, CDR1 is SGHVS and CDR2 is FQNEAQ. The CDR3 loop spans 19 amino acids.

This chain uses TRBV5-1 with TRBJ1-1; TRBD1 matches at 8 bases. This CDR3 comprises 14 residues. Germline CDR1 and CDR2: SGHRS and YFSETQ. After removal of 4 bases from V and 1 base from J, the junction contained 3 bases not matched to a gene. The CDR3 is CASSKQGGNTEAFF. CDR3 DNA sequence: TGCGCCAGCAGCAAACAGGGGGGGAACACTGAAGCTTTCTTT.

The chain is built from TRBV2 and TRBJ2-5, with 12 bases lining up with TRBD2. V lost 6 bases, J lost 1 base, and 3 bases stayed unmatched. The CDR3 covers 15 residues. In germline, CDR1 is SNHLY, CDR2 FYNNEI. CDR3 nucleotide sequence: TGTGCCAGCAGAACTAGCGGGGGGACCCAAGAGACCCAGTACTTC. This sequence encodes CASRTSGGTQETQYF.

This clonotype was seen repeatedly, ten times or more. The chain's CDR3 is CASSFSASYEQYF. The CDR3 DNA sequence: TGTGCCAGCAGTTTCAGCGCCTCCTACGAGCAGTACTTC. The V and J genes are TRBV27 and TRBJ2-7; D uncertain. The CDR3 is 13 residues long. Trimming took 3 bases from V and 0 from J, leaving 6 bases between them. Germline V gene sequence: CDR1 MNHEY, CDR2 SMNVEV (reference sequence).

V usage is TRBV20-1 and J usage is TRBJ1-1, with a weak D call TRBD1 (6 bases). The germline V gene has CDR1 DFQATT and CDR2 SNEGSKA (reference sequence). The CDR3 has 14 residues. Trimming stripped 1 base from V and 3 bases from J, with 12 bases between. The CDR3 coding sequence is TGCAGTGCTAGAGCAGGGGATCGGCACACTGAAGCTTTCTTT. This encodes CSARAGDRHTEAFF.

About this clonotype: One junction end does not reproduce the germline sequence, and a read error may be involved. V and J are TRBV7-9 and TRBJ1-2; D gene uncertain. Looked up from germline, CDR1 is SEHNR and CDR2 is FQNEAQ (reference sequence). The CDR3 is made up of 13 amino acids. In DNA, the CDR3 is TGTGCCAACAGCTTACCCCGTGTAGGAGGCTACACCTTC. Translation: CANSLPRVGGYTF.

This clonotype was picked up a small number of times. This sequence joins TRBV7-6 and TRBJ2-1; D might be TRBD2 (6 bases). Germline CDR1 reads SGHVS; CDR2 reads FNYEAQ. V was shortened by 1 base and J by 6 bases, with 16 bases between the two germline ends. The length of the CDR3 is 16 residues. The DNA of the CDR3 is TGTGCCAGCAGCTTAGATTGGGGGGAGGAGGGCAATGAGCAGTTCTTC. Protein sequence: CASSLDWGEEGNEQFF.

The chain joins TRBV4-1 to TRBJ2-5, with 7 bases that match TRBD2. This CDR3 contains 15 residues. V was pared by 7 bases and J by 0 bases, with 8 bases of the junction left unmatched. CDR1 and CDR2 from the germline V gene are MGHRA and YSYEKL. CDR3 amino acids: CASTPGLTYQETQYF. The CDR3 coding sequence is TGCGCCAGCACGCCGGGACTAACGTACCAAGAGACCCAGTACTTC.

This clonotype was found once. The chain recombines TRBV29-1 with TRBJ1-5, with D possibly being TRBD1 (5 bases). This CDR3 spans 13 amino acids. Germline V gene data show CDR1 as SQVTM and CDR2 as ANQGSEA. V was clipped by 6 bases and J by 7 bases, with 16 bases between them. The CDR3 DNA reads TGCAGCGTGGGACGGGGTGAAAGGCAGCCCCAGCATTTT. Translated, it gives CSVGRGERQPQHF.

The rearrangement joins TRBV7-9 to TRBJ1-2; TRBD1 matches 7 bases. The CDR3 extends over 13 amino acids. Germline V gene lookup returns CDR1 SEHNR and CDR2 FQNEAQ (reference sequence). Trimming removed 3 bases from V and 7 bases from J; junction bases left unmatched: 5. CDR3 amino acids: CASSLGQHCGYTF. The DNA for the CDR3 is TGTGCCAGCAGCTTGGGACAGCACTGTGGCTACACCTTC.

The chain carries TRBV19 and TRBJ1-1; D might be TRBD1 (5 bases). CDR3 length: 15 amino acids. Germline CDR1 is LNHDA and CDR2 is SQIVND (reference sequence). V shed 4 bases and J shed 0 bases, with 12 bases lying between them. The CDR3 DNA sequence: TGTGCCAGTAGTAGTGGGACTAAAATGAACACTGAAGCTTTCTTT. Protein sequence: CASSSGTKMNTEAFF.

This clonotype was detected a few times. The J gene is TRBJ2-7, the V gene TRBV12-3 or TRBV12-4, with D perhaps assigned TRBD1 or TRBD2 (6 bases each). This CDR3 is built from 17 residues. Trimming removed 2 bases from V and 4 bases from J, with 21 bases in between. The CDR3 is CASSLRKGGEDDYEQYF. The CDR3 DNA sequence: TGTGCCAGCAGTTTAAGAAAGGGGGGTGAGGATGATTACGAGCAGTACTTC.